This T cell receptor (beta chain) was documented in a study of cytomegalovirus exposure and HLA in healthy donors. Study background: An earlier analysis found some 100 million unique TCR beta sequences from approximately 190 million T cells.

Worth noting for this clone: The sample carries other DNA sequences with the same CDR3.

Use of 60 Vbeta and 13 Jbeta primers characterized the PCR. Assay used: immunoSEQ multiplex PCR; TCRdb lists only in-frame clones, some missing. The data hold some 160,000 clones, with 77% observed a single time. CDR1 and CDR2 from the germline V gene are SGHVS and FQNEAQ. Trimming left V 8 bases short and J 7 bases short, with 12 bases between. The CDR3 covers 13 residues. The specimen sequenced was PBMCs. The sequence came from a woman in her thirties in good health and CMV-seronegative. The V call is TRBV7-8, the J call TRBJ1-6; perhaps TRBD1 as D (5 bases). CDR3 protein: CASSPGGNSPLHF. CDR3 DNA sequence: TGTGCCAGCTCCCCGGGGGGAAATTCACCCCTCCACTTT.